These 6 T cell receptor beta chains were all obtained from the same sample, sequenced in a study of blood T cell repertoires in COVID-19. Generated by immunoSEQ multiplex PCR, the TCRdb table keeps only in-frame clones and is missing some. The data show 410,000 or so clones, roughly 90% seen once. The specimen was peripheral blood. Every receptor here comes from a woman between 40 and 55 years old with COVID-19, enrolled during active disease.

V usage is TRBV11-2 and J usage is TRBJ2-7; TRBD2 matches 7 bases. The CDR3 has 15 residues. The germline V gene encodes CDR1 SGHAT and CDR2 FQNNGV. Trimming at V came to 1 base and at J to 0 bases, leaving 3 bases not matched to a gene. CDR3 residues: CASSLVGGYSYEQYF. The CDR3 DNA reads TGTGCCAGCAGCTTAGTGGGGGGGTACTCCTACGAGCAGTACTTC. Filled out from reference TRBV11-2 and TRBJ2-7, the complete variable domain reads EAGVAQSPRYKIIEKRQSVAFWCNPISGHATLYWYQQILGQGPKLLIQFQNNGVVDDSQLPKDRFSAERLKGVDSTLKIQPAKLEDSAVYLCASSLVGGYSYEQYFGPGTRLTVT.

The V and J genes are TRBV2 and TRBJ2-3; 14 nucleotides align to TRBD2. V was pared by 5 bases and J by 6 bases, with 4 bases of the junction left unmatched. Germline V gene lookup returns CDR1 SNHLY and CDR2 FYNNEI. The CDR3 covers 15 residues. The CDR3 nucleotides are TGTGCCAGCAGTCCCAGGACTAGCGGGGGGGATACGCAGTATTTT. It encodes CASSPRTSGGDTQYF.

The rearrangement links TRBV28 to TRBJ1-1; perhaps TRBD1 as D (5 bases). This CDR3 comprises 16 residues. Germline CDR1 reads MDHEN; CDR2 reads SYDVKM. V lost 5 bases and J 5 bases, leaving 21 bases between the germline ends. The CDR3 sequence: CASSTLVRARGTEAFF. For the CDR3, the DNA is TGTGCCAGCAGTACGCTGGTCAGGGCGCGGGGTACTGAAGCTTTCTTT.

J is TRBJ1-2 and V is TRBV3-1 (or the pseudogene TRBV3-2); the D is unclear. CDR3 length: 14 residues. V was shortened by 0 bases and J by 4 bases, with 9 bases between the two germline ends. Germline V gene lookup returns CDR1 LGHDT and CDR2 YNNKEL (reference sequence). CDR3 in amino acids: CASSQEERSYGYTF. In DNA form, the CDR3 reads TGTGCCAGCAGCCAAGAGGAGAGGAGCTATGGCTACACCTTC.

A few counts support this clone. The CDR3 spells CAISESGTGANVLTF. The CDR3 DNA reads TGTGCCATCAGTGAGTCCGGGACAGGGGCCAACGTCCTGACTTTC. The chain couples TRBV10-3 to TRBJ2-6; D may be TRBD1 (6 bases). This CDR3 spans 15 amino acids. Germline V gene lookup returns CDR1 ENHRY and CDR2 SYGVKD. Trimming pared 0 bases from V and 4 bases from J, leaving 7 bases between.

The chain recombines TRBV7-3 with TRBJ1-1, with 9 bases identical to TRBD1. The V gene's germline CDR1 is SGHTA and CDR2 FQGTGA. The J segment lost 5 bases and the V segment lost 5 bases, leaving 6 bases of the junction unmatched. This CDR3 region has 14 residues. The CDR3 region has the DNA TGTGCCAGCAGCATAGGACAGGGGTCGACTGAAGCTTTCTTT. The encoded protein is CASSIGQGSTEAFF.